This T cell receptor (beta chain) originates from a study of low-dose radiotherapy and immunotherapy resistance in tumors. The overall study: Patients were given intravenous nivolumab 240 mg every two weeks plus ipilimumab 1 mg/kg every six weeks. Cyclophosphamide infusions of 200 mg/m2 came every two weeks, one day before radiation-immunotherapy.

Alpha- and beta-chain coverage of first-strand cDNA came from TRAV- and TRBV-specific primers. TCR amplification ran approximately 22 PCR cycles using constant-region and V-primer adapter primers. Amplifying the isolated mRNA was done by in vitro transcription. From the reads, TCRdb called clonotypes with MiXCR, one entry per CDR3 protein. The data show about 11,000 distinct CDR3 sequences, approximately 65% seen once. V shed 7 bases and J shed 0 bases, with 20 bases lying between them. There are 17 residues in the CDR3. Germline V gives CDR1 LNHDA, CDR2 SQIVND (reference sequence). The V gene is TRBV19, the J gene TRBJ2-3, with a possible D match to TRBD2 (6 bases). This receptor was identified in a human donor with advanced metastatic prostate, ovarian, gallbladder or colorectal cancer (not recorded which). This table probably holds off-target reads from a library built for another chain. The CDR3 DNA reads TGTGCCAGTACCGAAAGCGGTAGCGGAGCAAGCACAGATACGCAGTATTTT. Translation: CASTESGSGASTDTQYF.